This entry describes one TCR beta chain. This receptor's antigen is unknown. Base qualities were left out, and no much larger clone turns up one base away. TCR alpha and beta chain libraries were amplified separately from the second PCR step onward. The CMV status of each donor was determined by measuring IFNgamma production from CD4+ T cells after fresh PBMCs had been stimulated overnight with CMV viral lysate. Using Miltenyi beads, CD4 T cells were first positively selected, and CD8 T cells were then positively selected from the CD4-negative fraction. Cells stained for CD3, CD4, CD8, CD45RA, CD27 and a live/dead dye were sorted on a BD Aria II into four subsets by CD45RA and CD27. Blood was obtained from a few healthy volunteers, and the blood from each volunteer was fractionated into CD4 and CD8 T cells and subsequently into four differentiation subsets. Approximately 120 ml of peripheral blood was collected from each donor, and PBMC were isolated by Ficoll-Paque PLUS density-gradient centrifugation. Sorted cells were lysed in RLT buffer, after which RNA was extracted using a Qiagen RNeasy kit and stored at -80 degrees C.

The receptor library was made with UMI-ligation and nested PCR. To cover both TRBC1 and TRBC2, the beta constant-region primer consisted of an equimolar mix of two oligonucleotides. Four rounds of PCR, combining the SP2 primer with nested alpha and beta constant-region primers, were used to amplify the ligated cDNA. A single-stranded oligonucleotide containing the SP2 primer and a 12-nucleotide UMI was joined to the 3' end of the cDNA by T4 RNA ligase 1. The ligation reaction was incubated at 16°C for roughly 19-24 hours. PCR2 was typically performed as a SYBR Green qPCR and was stopped at a predetermined threshold so that over-amplification was prevented. Apart from the first purification, every purification step used Agencourt AMPure XP magnetic beads. Library amounts were measured by Qubit and library quality was assessed on a TapeStation, where the main peak was expected at around 650 bp. Pooled libraries were sequenced on an Illumina MiSeq with v2 2x251 paired-end kits, typically giving roughly 0.9-2.1 million reads per sample. Each sample library was pooled at 4 nM, and roughly 4.5-8% PhiX was included to improve cluster recognition. Processing in the source paper ran as follows. V and J genes were assigned to Demultiplexor-processed FASTQ reads by Decombinator through tag matching, with a single base-pair mismatch being allowed. UMIs were used by Collapsinator to correct both sequencing errors and frequency errors arising from PCR heterogeneity. TCRs were translated and CDR3s were extracted from the conserved cysteine to the FGXG phenylalanine by CDR3Translator, with non-productive sequences being flagged. Repertoires were subsampled to equal numbers of UMI-defined TCRs before Gini, Shannon entropy and inverse Simpson indices were calculated. Within the linear range, a power law was fitted by maximum likelihood to the distributions of clonotype abundance. On one naive CD8 sample, the pipeline and MIGEC gave similar UMI counts, unique TCR numbers and clonal distributions. One analysis removed from the naive repertoire any naive TCRs that were also present in any memory subset from the same donor. The repertoires were searched for several thousand CMV-associated CDR3 sequences that had been compiled from VDJdb and a published dataset. The public reads were quality trimmed at Q25 with fastp and then assembled into clones with MiXCR by TCRdb, keeping productive beta chains. One record per CDR3 amino acid sequence lists the most common genes and DNA. The V and J calls and clone size come from TCRdb's table, not from the authors' own analysis. For this sample the table gives more than 95,000 distinct CDR3 sequences, of which about 14% were detected only once. The top ten clonotypes cover around 2.7% of the sample.

The CDR3 contains 12 residues, cysteine and phenylalanine counted. The retained sequence is limited to the CDR3, 36 bases, with the frame set at the first base. The V end gives up 7 bases and the J end 6 bases, leaving 4 bases in the junction not matched to a gene. The germline V gene (reference sequence) supplies CDR1 SEHNR and CDR2 FQNEAQ. This sample was taken from a study of naive and memory T cell subsets (dated 2017 in TCRdb). Broadly, across the study: The study applied an open-source, UMI-based TCR alpha and beta sequencing pipeline to sorted naive and memory peripheral blood T cell subsets. RNA was DNase-treated and reverse transcribed with TCR constant-region primers, mostly using SuperScript III. Complete agreement was observed between the functional CMV T cell responses and the IgG serology results.

Paper-wide results and their limitations: Naive repertoires, especially CD8, contained a few larger clonotypes, possibly memory cells re-expressing CD45RA. The repertoire findings for the naive and memory subsets could not be validated, as no ground truth was available. RNA-based TCR counts may be affected by expression changes linked to T cell activation and differentiation. TCR abundance followed a power law whose exponent differed between naive and memory subsets but was consistent across the three individuals. After error correction, only a single occurrence was seen for over 90% of naive TCR sequences, so much steeper abundance distributions were produced than in memory subsets. Clonotypes were defined as single alpha or beta chain sequences, not paired alpha/beta receptors. Gini index rose and Shannon and inverse Simpson diversity fell from naive through CM, EM and EMRA in both CD4 and CD8 cells.

Source material: naive CD8+ T cells from blood. This specimen's cell subset or site label, interpreted: naive T cells, CD45RA high CD27+. This chain is built from TRBV7-9 and TRBJ2-7, and 9 bases in between align with TRBD2. This TCR came from a human donor in good health. The CDR3 reads as follows: CASITTSGEQYF. The nucleotides read TGTGCCAGCATTACGACTAGCGGCGAGCAGTACTTC. The CDR3 plus the reference TRBV7-9 and TRBJ2-7 genes for the other parts give the full variable domain: DTGVSQNPRHKITKRGQNVTFRCDPISEHNRLYWYRQTLGQGPEFLTYFQNEAQLEKSRLLSDRFSAERPKGSFSTLEIQRTEQGDSAMYLCASITTSGEQYFGPGTRLTVT.